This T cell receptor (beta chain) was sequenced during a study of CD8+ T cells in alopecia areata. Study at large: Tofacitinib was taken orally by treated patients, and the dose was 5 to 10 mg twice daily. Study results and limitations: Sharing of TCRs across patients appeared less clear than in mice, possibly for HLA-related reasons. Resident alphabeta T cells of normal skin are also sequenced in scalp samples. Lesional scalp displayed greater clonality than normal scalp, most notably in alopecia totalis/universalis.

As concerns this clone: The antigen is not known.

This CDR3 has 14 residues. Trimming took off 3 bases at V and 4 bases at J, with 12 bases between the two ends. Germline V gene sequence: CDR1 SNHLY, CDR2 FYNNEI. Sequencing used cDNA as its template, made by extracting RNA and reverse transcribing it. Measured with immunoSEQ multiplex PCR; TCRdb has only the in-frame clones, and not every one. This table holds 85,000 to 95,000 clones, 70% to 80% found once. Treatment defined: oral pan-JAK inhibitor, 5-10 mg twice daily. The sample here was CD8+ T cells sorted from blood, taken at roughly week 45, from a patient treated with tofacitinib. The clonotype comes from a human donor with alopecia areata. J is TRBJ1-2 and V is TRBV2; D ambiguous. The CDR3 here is CASSDPGGRYGYTF. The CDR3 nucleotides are TGTGCCAGCAGTGATCCGGGAGGACGCTATGGCTACACCTTC.